One sample yielded the 21 T cell receptor beta chains listed below, sequenced in a study of read filtering for tumor transcriptome and immune sequencing. Molecular barcoded adaptors covering alpha/delta and beta/gamma chains were used on 400 to 450 ng RNA. TCRdb independently ran MiXCR on the reads; one entry per CDR3 protein. The table includes some 46,000 distinct CDR3 sequences, 20% detected once. The specimen sequenced was a population of CD138-negative cells sorted from bone marrow. The receptor source for this set is a donor at least 40 years old with multiple myeloma.

This clonotype was recorded at least ten times. The CDR3 region has the DNA TGCAGTGCTAGAAGGAACATAGCGGGAGTTTTCGAGCAGTACTTC. The encoded protein is CSARRNIAGVFEQYF. The chain joins TRBV20-1 to TRBJ2-7, with 9 positions matching TRBD2. The germline V gene has CDR1 DFQATT and CDR2 SNEGSKA (reference sequence). This CDR3 spans 15 amino acids. Trimming removed 2 bases from V and 6 bases from J; junction bases left unmatched: 11.

This clonotype was observed at least ten times. The chain employs TRBV25-1 and TRBJ2-1, with D uncertain. CDR1 is MGHDK and CDR2 is SYGVNS in the germline V gene. The CDR3 has 15 residues. Trimming removed 2 bases at V and 4 bases at J, with 12 bases between. DNA of the CDR3: TGTGCCAGCAGTGAACCAGATACTTTGTACAATGAGCAGTTCTTC. It specifies CASSEPDTLYNEQFF.

This clonotype was counted many times. The CDR3 reads CASSHSGSFHEQYF. The CDR3 DNA sequence: TGTGCCAGCAGTCATAGCGGGAGTTTCCACGAGCAGTACTTC. V usage is TRBV12-3 or TRBV12-4 and J usage is TRBJ2-7, with 9 bases identical to TRBD2. The trim removed 5 bases at V and 5 bases at J, leaving 7 bases unmatched. The CDR3 covers 14 residues.

The chain links TRBV6-5 to TRBJ2-5, with D possibly TRBD2 on 6 matching bases. Germline V gene data show CDR1 as MNHEY and CDR2 as SVGAGI. The CDR3 loop spans 18 amino acids. Trimming took 0 bases from V and 1 from J, leaving 18 bases between them. The CDR3 here is CASSYSWKSGEAQETQYF. The CDR3 DNA sequence: TGTGCCAGCAGTTACTCTTGGAAGTCGGGAGAGGCCCAAGAGACCCAGTACTTC.

This clonotype has only a few counts. This chain joins TRBV30 and TRBJ2-5; D is uncertain. V lost 0 bases to trimming and J lost 1 base, with 9 bases between them. Germline assignment: CDR1 GTSNPN and CDR2 SVGIG (reference sequence). This CDR3 has 14 residues. CDR3 protein: CAWSVLRSQETQYF. CDR3 in DNA: TGTGCCTGGAGTGTACTCCGGTCCCAAGAGACCCAGTACTTC.

As for this clonotype: A much larger clone differs by one base, so this may be a read error. The chain is built from TRBV7-9 and TRBJ2-3, with D perhaps matching TRBD1 (6 bases). CDR1 SEHNR and CDR2 FQNEAQ come from the germline V gene (reference sequence). The CDR3 contains 16 residues. In DNA form, the CDR3 reads TGTGCCAGCAGCTTAGTTCTAGCCGGGGACACAGATGCGCAGTATTTT. Protein product: CASSLVLAGDTDAQYF.

A remark on this clonotype: A much bigger clone sits one base away, suggesting this may be a read error. The V gene is TRBV7-9, the J gene TRBJ2-1; D possibly corresponds to TRBD2 (5 bases). Germline assignment: CDR1 SEHNR and CDR2 FQNEAQ (reference sequence). The CDR3 extends over 15 amino acids. The CDR3 region is CASPPPRASYDEQFF. The CDR3 nucleotides are TGTGCCAGCCCACCCCCGAGGGCCTCCTACGATGAGCAGTTCTTC.

This clonotype has a handful of counts. The chain joins TRBV20-1 to TRBJ2-3, with D possibly being TRBD1 or TRBD2 (5 bases each). The ends were cut back, 7 bases at V and 1 base at J, with 21 bases in the middle. CDR3 length: 16 residues. Germline V gene data show CDR1 as DFQATT and CDR2 as SNEGSKA (reference sequence). The CDR3 is CSVLSTGTEGTDTQYF. In nucleotides, the CDR3 is TGCAGTGTCCTAAGCACCGGGACCGAAGGCACAGATACGCAGTATTTT.

The genes are TRBV30 and TRBJ1-1; 10 bases are shared with TRBD1. Trimming took 5 bases from V and 1 from J; bases not matched to a gene: 7. The CDR3 extends over 15 amino acids. Germline V lookup: CDR1 GTSNPN, CDR2 SVGIG (reference sequence). This chain's CDR3 is CAWQPGTGENTEAFF. Written as DNA, the CDR3 is TGTGCCTGGCAACCTGGGACAGGGGAGAACACTGAAGCTTTCTTT.

This chain joins TRBV27 and TRBJ1-5, with unresolved D. CDR3 size: 12 residues. Germline lookup yields CDR1 MNHEY and CDR2 SMNVEV (reference sequence). The V and J ends lost 6 bases and 1 base respectively, with 4 bases between them. The CDR3 loop is CASRRSNQPQHF. CDR3 in DNA: TGTGCCAGCAGGCGGAGCAATCAGCCCCAGCATTTT.

J is TRBJ1-5 and V is TRBV12-3 or TRBV12-4; a weak D match, TRBD1 (5 bases). There are 14 residues in the CDR3. The V end lost 7 bases, the J end lost 4 bases, and 14 bases lay between the germline ends. CDR3 sequence (DNA): TGTGCCAGCACCCCCCCGAGGGGTAATCAGCCCCAGCATTTT. This gives the protein CASTPPRGNQPQHF.

This clonotype was found many times. The genes are TRBV20-1 and TRBJ1-2; D not resolved. The CDR3 runs to 13 residues. V lost 1 base and J lost 2, with 8 bases in between. Germline values: CDR1 DFQATT, CDR2 SNEGSKA (reference sequence). The CDR3 sequence: CSARATGNYGYTF. The CDR3 region has the DNA TGCAGTGCTAGAGCGACCGGGAACTATGGCTACACCTTC.

This clonotype showed up just a few times. V gene TRBV7-9 combines with J gene TRBJ2-3, with 9 bases identical to TRBD2. V was clipped by 6 bases and J by 1 base; unmatched bases: 2. The CDR3 runs 14 residues. CDR1 is SEHNR and CDR2 is FQNEAQ in the germline V gene (reference sequence). As DNA, the CDR3 is TGTGCCAGCAGGAGGACTAGCGGCACAGATACGCAGTATTTT. This gives the protein CASRRTSGTDTQYF.

This clonotype came up many times. This sequence joins TRBV5-1 and TRBJ2-2, with D perhaps TRBD1 (6 bases). Germline V gene data show CDR1 as SGHRS and CDR2 as YFSETQ. Trimming took off 5 bases at V and 0 bases at J, with 11 bases between the two ends. The CDR3 contains 15 residues. The CDR3 loop reads CASREGTSNTGELFF. CDR3 DNA sequence: TGCGCCAGCAGGGAAGGGACATCGAACACCGGGGAGCTGTTTTTT.

The sample holds many counts of this clonotype. The CDR3 loop is CSVQLAGVPDTQYF. The CDR3 DNA sequence: TGCAGCGTACAACTAGCGGGAGTCCCAGATACGCAGTATTTT. The chain uses TRBV29-1 and TRBJ2-3, with TRBD2 matching 11 bases. CDR3 size: 14 residues. After removal of 6 bases from V and 4 bases from J, the junction contained 6 bases not matched to a gene. In germline, CDR1 is SQVTM, CDR2 ANQGSEA.

Remarks on this clonotype: A much larger clone sits a single nucleotide away, making a read error possible. This chain connects TRBV7-9 to TRBJ2-3, with a tentative D call TRBD2 (5 bases). V gave up 2 bases and J gave up 4 bases, with 10 bases separating them. Germline V gene data show CDR1 as SEHNR and CDR2 as FQNEAQ (reference sequence). There are 14 residues in the CDR3. In nucleotides, the CDR3 is TGTGCCAGCAGCTTAACGGGATCTCCAGATACGCAGTATTTT. It yields the protein CASSLTGSPDTQYF.

This clonotype was counted a few times. CDR3 nucleotides: TGTGCCAGCAGTTACAGACAGGGGGCTTCAGATAACACCGGGGAGCTGTTTTTT. It translates to CASSYRQGASDNTGELFF. The chain is built from TRBV6-6 and TRBJ2-2; 10 bases are shared with TRBD1. This CDR3 is built from 18 residues. Germline V gives CDR1 MNHNY, CDR2 SVGAGI (reference sequence). Losses at the gene ends were 2 bases for V and 2 bases for J; bases not matched to a gene: 8.

The sample holds one count of this clonotype. A much larger clone lies one base from this, so it may be a read error. The rearrangement links TRBV2 to TRBJ2-1; 9 bases agree with TRBD2. J lost 1 base, V lost 7 bases, and 5 bases had no gene match. The CDR3 has 15 residues. Per germline, CDR1 SNHLY and CDR2 FYNNEI. DNA for the CDR3: TGTGCCAGCAAGGCTGGACTAGCGTCCTACAATGAGCAGTTCTTC. Its protein product is CASKAGLASYNEQFF.

The chain joins TRBV11-2 to TRBJ2-7; D might be TRBD1 or TRBD2, each matching 5 bases. The CDR3 spans 17 residues. V was cut by 5 bases and J by 0 bases, with 20 bases left in between. CDR1 SGHAT and CDR2 FQNNGV come from the germline V gene. CDR3 residues: CASSPRRGGTSSYEQYF. As DNA, the CDR3 is TGTGCCAGCAGCCCTCGGCGCGGTGGGACGAGCTCCTACGAGCAGTACTTC.

There are a few counts of this clonotype. The CDR3 DNA reads TGCGCCAGCAGCCTACTAGCGGGAGGGGACGAGCAGTACTTC. It specifies CASSLLAGGDEQYF. V and J are TRBV10-1 and TRBJ2-7; 13 bases line up with TRBD2. Germline CDR1 reads WNHNN; CDR2 reads SYGVQD (reference sequence). V shed 6 bases and J 5 bases; nucleotides not matched to a gene: 4. CDR3 length: 14 amino acids.

This clonotype has at least ten counts. This chain uses TRBV12-3 or TRBV12-4 with TRBJ2-1; D uncertain. The CDR3 is made up of 11 amino acids. V lost 2 bases to trimming and J lost 5 bases, with 1 base between them. The chain's CDR3 is CASSLNNEQFF. In nucleotides, the CDR3 is TGTGCCAGCAGTTTAAACAATGAGCAGTTCTTC.